The clone carrying this TCR beta chain was counted once. Single viable CD3+CD4+CD8-CD45RO+ cells were sorted as the memory CD4+ T cells. This CDR3 has 12 amino acids. The germline V gene encodes CDR1 MNHEY and CDR2 SVGAGI. Trimming removed 8 bases at V and 6 bases at J, with 12 bases between. This table comes from immunoSEQ multiplex PCR, and its TCRdb copy is limited to in-frame clones, with some not included. Of 25,000 to 30,000 clones listed, about 79% are singletons. These data come from a study of memory CD4+ T cells and cytomegalovirus serostatus. The clonotype originates from an adult in good health and CMV-seronegative. The sequencing input was memory CD4+ T cells from blood. This rearrangement joins TRBV6-5 to TRBJ2-3; no clear D gene. DNA for the CDR3: TGTGCCAGCTCCTCTAGTGGGGATACGCAGTATTTT. This gives the protein CASSSSGDTQYF.